The rows below give T cell receptor beta chains drawn from one sample of a study of blood T cell repertoires in COVID-19. Profiled with immunoSEQ multiplex PCR; TCRdb holds only in-frame clones, not every one. The sample includes 400,000 to 450,000 clones, over 85% seen only once; the top ten take 0.8% to 1%. The sample taken for sequencing was peripheral blood. These receptors all come from a man aged 18-30 years with COVID-19, enrolled during active disease. CDR3s include the opening cysteine and the closing phenylalanine or tryptophan. A clone size is listed for some rows: how often the clone was seen (once, few, many), or a class if it is expanded.

j_call: TRBJ2-7
clone_size: NA
v_call: TRBV12-5
cdr3_aa: CASGLDRDYEQYF

j_call: TRBJ2-7
clone_size: NA
v_call: TRBV19
cdr3_aa: CASSIRQDYEQYF

j_call: TRBJ2-7
clone_size: NA
v_call: TRBV7-6
cdr3_aa: CASSVGGEQYF

j_call: TRBJ1-1
clone_size: once
v_call: TRBV6-5
cdr3_aa: CASSYGQLNTEAFF

j_call: TRBJ2-7
clone_size: NA
v_call: TRBV11-2
cdr3_aa: CASSAGTGVTYEQYF

j_call: TRBJ2-2
clone_size: NA
v_call: TRBV7-9
cdr3_aa: CASSRQGVSTGELFF

j_call: TRBJ2-1
clone_size: NA
v_call: TRBV6-5
cdr3_aa: CASSYSIGSSYNEQFF

j_call: TRBJ2-3
clone_size: NA
v_call: TRBV5-6
cdr3_aa: CASSRVPLSTDTQYF

j_call: TRBJ2-7
clone_size: NA
v_call: TRBV6-4
cdr3_aa: CAIGGASSHTYEQYF

j_call: TRBJ1-6
clone_size: NA
v_call: TRBV5-6
cdr3_aa: CASSPATGGNSPLHF

j_call: TRBJ2-2
clone_size: NA
v_call: TRBV4-1
cdr3_aa: CASSQQGRDTGELFF

j_call: TRBJ2-7
clone_size: many
v_call: TRBV5-6
cdr3_aa: CASSLGQLREQYF

j_call: TRBJ2-3
clone_size: NA
v_call: TRBV5-1
cdr3_aa: CASSPAGTSGGYTQYF

j_call: TRBJ2-6
clone_size: NA
v_call: TRBV15
cdr3_aa: CATSTGSGANVLTF

j_call: TRBJ2-1
clone_size: NA
v_call: TRBV19
cdr3_aa: CASSMRAEQFF

j_call: TRBJ1-2
clone_size: NA
v_call: TRBV2
cdr3_aa: CASSVGQGRDGYTF

j_call: TRBJ2-5
clone_size: NA
v_call: TRBV3-1/TRBV3-2
cdr3_aa: CASSHQGAGGTQYF

j_call: TRBJ2-1
clone_size: NA
v_call: TRBV7-2
cdr3_aa: CASSPTGVEQFF

j_call: TRBJ2-7
clone_size: NA
v_call: TRBV4-1
cdr3_aa: CASSHGVGGGSYEQYF

j_call: TRBJ2-7
clone_size: NA
v_call: TRBV5-4
cdr3_aa: CASTPGQGAYEQYF

j_call: TRBJ2-7
clone_size: NA
v_call: TRBV10-3
cdr3_aa: CAIRDGTYEQYF

j_call: TRBJ2-5
clone_size: NA
v_call: TRBV6-1
cdr3_aa: CASSEGGQRKAQYF

j_call: TRBJ2-3
clone_size: NA
v_call: TRBV11-2
cdr3_aa: CASSLVWLGTGSTDTQYF

j_call: TRBJ1-6
clone_size: once
v_call: TRBV15
cdr3_aa: CATSRDGSNSPLHF

j_call: TRBJ2-4
clone_size: NA
v_call: TRBV19
cdr3_aa: CASSTPGINIQYF

j_call: TRBJ1-4
clone_size: NA
v_call: TRBV6-6
cdr3_aa: CASSPPGENQKLFF

j_call: TRBJ1-5
clone_size: NA
v_call: TRBV15
cdr3_aa: CATSRVKAGGLGRNQPQHF

j_call: TRBJ2-7
clone_size: NA
v_call: TRBV30
cdr3_aa: CAWSGDIYEQYF

j_call: TRBJ1-3
clone_size: few
v_call: TRBV11-2
cdr3_aa: CASSYTGRGTHSGNTIYF

j_call: TRBJ1-5
clone_size: once
v_call: TRBV7-8
cdr3_aa: CASARGDTRGQPQHF

j_call: TRBJ1-2
clone_size: NA
v_call: TRBV29-1
cdr3_aa: CSVAVTGPAPASF

j_call: TRBJ1-1
clone_size: NA
v_call: TRBV29-1
cdr3_aa: CSVPPGNTEAFF

j_call: TRBJ1-1
clone_size: NA
v_call: TRBV3-1/TRBV3-2
cdr3_aa: CASSSQGKAFF

j_call: TRBJ2-1
clone_size: NA
v_call: TRBV3-1/TRBV3-2
cdr3_aa: CASSQGFLGGAGNEQFF

j_call: TRBJ2-5
clone_size: NA
v_call: TRBV19
cdr3_aa: CASSPGQGSQETQYF

j_call: TRBJ1-3
clone_size: once
v_call: TRBV19
cdr3_aa: CASSYRASGNTIYF

j_call: TRBJ2-1
clone_size: NA
v_call: TRBV21-1
cdr3_aa: CASSKAGGEQFF

j_call: TRBJ2-4
clone_size: NA
v_call: TRBV5-4
cdr3_aa: CASSAGLAGDVQYF

j_call: TRBJ2-2
clone_size: few
v_call: TRBV30
cdr3_aa: CAWSVGAGVGSGELFF

j_call: TRBJ2-7
clone_size: NA
v_call: TRBV5-4
cdr3_aa: CASSLTASGSYEQYF

j_call: TRBJ2-5
clone_size: NA
v_call: TRBV29-1
cdr3_aa: CSVEGDKETQYF

j_call: TRBJ1-6
clone_size: NA
v_call: TRBV27
cdr3_aa: CASSLNPGGYNSPLHF

j_call: TRBJ2-1
clone_size: few
v_call: TRBV6-4
cdr3_aa: CASKSGTSASNEQFF

j_call: TRBJ2-5
clone_size: few
v_call: TRBV5-4
cdr3_aa: CASSSGDRKETQYF

j_call: TRBJ2-2
clone_size: NA
v_call: TRBV30
cdr3_aa: CAWSRRVSGELFF

j_call: TRBJ2-7
clone_size: few
v_call: TRBV6-5
cdr3_aa: CASSTGYEQYF

j_call: TRBJ2-1
clone_size: NA
v_call: TRBV3-1/TRBV3-2
cdr3_aa: CASTQGGTYNEQFF

j_call: TRBJ1-5
clone_size: few
v_call: TRBV2
cdr3_aa: CASRGTGGIQPQHF

j_call: TRBJ1-6
clone_size: once
v_call: TRBV2
cdr3_aa: CASRRTVPYNSPLHF

j_call: TRBJ2-3
clone_size: NA
v_call: TRBV7-6
cdr3_aa: CASSSTPSSGGDTQYF

j_call: TRBJ1-2
clone_size: NA
v_call: TRBV2
cdr3_aa: CASSDPRTGRNGYTF

j_call: TRBJ1-5
clone_size: few
v_call: TRBV10-3
cdr3_aa: CATREQGNQPQHF

j_call: TRBJ1-1
clone_size: NA
v_call: TRBV7-2
cdr3_aa: CASSKAGGQAFF